This T cell receptor (beta chain) originates from a study of graft-versus-host responses after intestinal transplantation. V shed 3 bases and J 0 bases; nucleotides not matched to a gene: 7. Germline V CDR1 and CDR2: SGHNT, YYREEE (reference sequence). This CDR3 has 16 residues. This clone appeared a single time. Libraries were prepared by immunoSEQ multiplex PCR; TCRdb keeps only in-frame clonotypes and omits some of them. The repertoire holds tens of thousands of clones, around 92% seen once, with 0.72% in the top ten. The TCR sequence derives from a human patient who received an intestinal transplant, so some T cells may come from the graft donor. This specimen consisted of PBMCs, obtained about 70 days after intestinal transplant. The V call is TRBV5-4, the J call TRBJ1-2, with 8 bases fitting TRBD1. CDR3 sequence (DNA): TGTGCCAGCAGCTCAAAAGGACAGGGTCCTAACTATGGCTACACCTTC. This codes for CASSSKGQGPNYGYTF.